The clone carrying this TCR beta chain was recorded a few times. The CDR3 contains 13 residues. Germline assignment: CDR1 MGHDK and CDR2 SYGVNS. Germline trimming cut 8 bases from V and 4 bases from J; bases unmatched to any gene: 8. One entry per CDR3 protein results from TCRdb running MiXCR on the reads. The sample records hundreds of thousands of distinct CDR3 sequences, about 23% being singletons. The record originates from a study of T cell repertoires in cytomegalovirus infection. J is TRBJ2-7 and V is TRBV25-1, with 7 bases lining up with TRBD1. The TCR originated in a human donor in good health (CMV status not recorded). Some clones in this sample may be carry-over from other donors' samples. Sequencing input: CD8+ T cells from PBMCs. CDR3: CASSGTASYEQYF. DNA for the CDR3: TGTGCCAGCTCCGGGACAGCCTCGTACGAGCAGTACTTC.